This is a list of T cell receptor beta chains from one sample in a study of T cell therapy after organ transplantation. These receptors lack a known antigen. The data were produced by immunoSEQ multiplex PCR, yet TCRdb's version contains in-frame clones alone and is incomplete. The profile shows about 21,000 clones, 84% of them singletons. Sequencing used CD8+ T cells from blood, obtained after autologous CMV-specific T cell therapy. The receptors derive from a human patient who had received a solid organ transplant and had CMV disease. The graft donor may have given rise to some T cells. The CDR3 runs from the conserved cysteine through the conserved F or W. A D gene is named only where the DNA matches it firmly. Clone size is shown for a subset of rows, as once, few, many or a class of expanded clone.

j_gene | d_gene | v_gene | abundance | CDR3nt | CDR3aa
TRBJ2-1 | NA | TRBV9 | NA | TGTGCCAGCAGCCCCGCAGGGGACAATGAGCAGTTCTTC | CASSPAGDNEQFF
TRBJ2-1 | TRBD2 | TRBV7-3 | NA | TGTGCCAGCAGCACCGGGACTAGCGGGTACAATGAGCAGTTCTTC | CASSTGTSGYNEQFF
TRBJ2-7 | TRBD1 | TRBV7-6 | NA | TGTGCCAGCAGCTCCGACCGGGACAGGGCCTACGAGCAGTACTTC | CASSSDRDRAYEQYF
TRBJ1-4 | NA | TRBV21-1 | once | TGTGCCAGCATTCCCGGGGCCGAGACAGACGAAAAACTGTTTTTT | CASIPGAETDEKLFF
TRBJ1-5 | NA | TRBV7-8 | NA | TGTGCCAGCAGCTTAGCAAATCAGCCCCAGCATTTT | CASSLANQPQHF
TRBJ2-5 | NA | TRBV7-9 | NA | TGTGCCAGCAGCTGGGGGGCGCTTACTTTTGAGACCCAGTACTTC | CASSWGALTFETQYF
TRBJ2-5 | NA | TRBV19 | NA | TGTGCCAGTAGTCCGCTGGGGGTTAGCGGACAAGAGACCCAGTACTTC | CASSPLGVSGQETQYF
TRBJ2-3 | TRBD2 | TRBV11-3 | NA | TGTGCCAGCAGCTTCTCAGCGGGGAGCACAGATACGCAGTATTTT | CASSFSAGSTDTQYF
TRBJ2-1 | NA | TRBV6-1 | NA | TGTGCCAGCAGCCAGTGGGGCTACAATGAGCAGTTCTTC | CASSQWGYNEQFF
TRBJ2-3 | NA | TRBV9 | few | TGTGCCAGCAGCGTAGTAATGGGGAGCACAGATACGCAGTATTTT | CASSVVMGSTDTQYF
TRBJ2-7 | NA | TRBV7-9 | NA | TGTGCCAGCAGCTTAGGAGGCGGGGGACAATACGAGCAGTACTTC | CASSLGGGGQYEQYF
TRBJ1-2 | NA | TRBV11-2 | NA | TGTGCCAGCAGCTTAGACTCTGATGGAGGCTATGGCTACACCTTC | CASSLDSDGGYGYTF
TRBJ2-2 | NA | TRBV7-9 | NA | TGTGCCAGCAGCTTAGTCCCGTACACCACCGGGGAGCTGTTTTTT | CASSLVPYTTGELFF
TRBJ2-3 | NA | TRBV6-5 | NA | TGTGCCAGCAGTTACTCTTTTGCGGAGAATACGCAGTATTTT | CASSYSFAENTQYF
TRBJ2-7 | NA | TRBV19 | NA | TGTGCCAGTAGTGCGGGACTGGATTCAGGTGAGCAGTACTTC | CASSAGLDSGEQYF
TRBJ1-1 | TRBD1 | TRBV10-2 | NA | TGCGCCAGCAGTTGGGCGGTGACAGGGGTGACTGAAGCTTTCTTT | CASSWAVTGVTEAFF
TRBJ2-3 | NA | TRBV27 | once | TGTGCCAGCAGTGCGACTGAAGATACGCAGTATTTT | CASSATEDTQYF
TRBJ2-7 | TRBD1 | TRBV5-1 | NA | TGCGCCAGCAGCCTGGGACAGGGGCCCTACGAGCAGTACTTC | CASSLGQGPYEQYF
TRBJ2-2 | NA | TRBV2 | NA | TGTGCCAGCAGTGACAGGCCCCCGAATCTCACCGGGGAGCTGTTTTTT | CASSDRPPNLTGELFF
TRBJ2-7 | NA | TRBV6-5 | NA | TGTGCCAGCAGTTTATCAGGGACGGTCTACGAGCAGTACTTC | CASSLSGTVYEQYF
TRBJ1-2 | NA | TRBV19 | NA | TGCGCCAGTAGTATTCTGACAGATAACTATGGCTACACCTTC | CASSILTDNYGYTF
TRBJ2-7 | NA | TRBV5-1 | NA | TGCGCCAGACCAACAGGTTCCGCCTACGAGCAGTACTTC | CARPTGSAYEQYF
TRBJ2-3 | TRBD2 | TRBV4-2 | NA | TGTGCCAGCAGCCACCCGGAGGTAGCGGGGACCACAGATACGCAGTATTTT | CASSHPEVAGTTDTQYF
TRBJ2-1 | NA | TRBV5-1 | NA | TGCGCCAGCAGCTTCCTAGGGAATGAGCAGTTCTTC | CASSFLGNEQFF
TRBJ1-2 | NA | TRBV30 | NA | TGTGCCTGGAGTTTACAGGGATGGGGTGGCTACACCTTC | CAWSLQGWGGYTF
TRBJ2-7 | NA | TRBV6-6 | NA | TGTGCCAGCACCTCGACACCTTACTCTTCCTACGAGCAGTACTTC | CASTSTPYSSYEQYF
TRBJ2-7 | NA | TRBV9 | NA | TGTGCCAGCAGCCCCCGGGGTGGCAGCTACGAGCAGTACTTC | CASSPRGGSYEQYF
TRBJ2-1 | TRBD2 | TRBV19 | NA | TGTGCCAGTAGTATAGGCGGGAGTGGCTACAATGAGCAGTTCTTC | CASSIGGSGYNEQFF
TRBJ1-2 | NA | TRBV10-3 | NA | TGTGCCAGCAGTTACGGGGAGGGAAAATATGGCTACACCTTC | CASSYGEGKYGYTF
TRBJ1-3 | NA | TRBV15 | once | TGTGCCACCAGCCCGGCGCGGGTCTCTGGAAACACCATATATTTT | CATSPARVSGNTIYF
TRBJ2-1 | TRBD2 | TRBV27 | NA | TGTGCCAGCAGTCAACTAGCGGGAGTCTACAATGAGCAGTTCTTC | CASSQLAGVYNEQFF
TRBJ2-5 | NA | TRBV28 | NA | TGTGCCAGCAGTCCCCGGGATCCCCCAGAGACCCAGTACTTC | CASSPRDPPETQYF
TRBJ2-3 | NA | TRBV5-1 | NA | TGCGCCAGCAGCTGGGACACAGATACGCAGTATTTT | CASSWDTDTQYF
TRBJ1-5 | TRBD1 | TRBV10-3 | NA | TGTGCCATCAGTGAGTCGGGAACAGGGGCCCCGGGCGATCAGCCCCAGCATTTT | CAISESGTGAPGDQPQHF
TRBJ2-7 | NA | TRBV7-6 | NA | TGTGCCAGCAGCTTCGGACCCGGTGGCTACGAGCAGTACTTC | CASSFGPGGYEQYF
TRBJ2-2 | NA | TRBV4-1 | few | TGCGCCAGCAGCCAAGATCAAAGGGTCACCGGGGAGCTGTTTTTT | CASSQDQRVTGELFF
TRBJ2-7 | TRBD2 | TRBV27 | NA | TGTGCCAGCAAACCGGGACTAGCCTACGAGCAGTACTTC | CASKPGLAYEQYF
TRBJ2-3 | NA | TRBV9 | once | TGTGCCAGCGGAGAGGGATACCCCACAGATACGCAGTATTTT | CASGEGYPTDTQYF
TRBJ2-1 | NA | TRBV4-3 | NA | TGCGCCAGCAGCCAAGCGGGTAGTTACAATGAGCAGTTCTTC | CASSQAGSYNEQFF
TRBJ2-5 | TRBD2 | TRBV5-1 | NA | TGCGCCAGCAGCACCGGGGGGGTGGAGACCCAGTACTTC | CASSTGGVETQYF